This TCR beta chain stems from a study of blood T cell repertoires in COVID-19. Looking at the study overall: Acute-phase and convalescent COVID-19 samples originated in the United States, Italy and Spain. Nucleic acid was either cDNA or gDNA, and it came from T cells, B-cell-depleted T cells, or PBMCs.

As originally analysed: Reference gene primer amplification gave nucleated cell count estimates. The repertoire was sequenced with immunoSEQ multiplex PCR; TCRdb's copy has only in-frame clones and lacks some. V and J calls and clone size are those listed in that table; D and trimming were worked out from the DNA. The sample has 260,000 or so clones, roughly four fifths seen once. The germline V gene has CDR1 SGHAT and CDR2 FQNNGV. The length of the CDR3 is 15 residues. The ends were cut back, 5 bases at V and 2 bases at J, with 15 bases in the middle. The chain links TRBV11-2 to TRBJ1-2; TRBD1 might be the D (6 bases). The receptor comes from a woman aged 70-85 years with acute or convalescent COVID-19. Sequencing was carried out using peripheral blood. The CDR3 nucleotides are TGTGCCAGCAGCAAAGCCACAGGGTACAACTATGGCTACACCTTC. It codes for CASSKATGYNYGYTF.